This T cell receptor beta chain was observed in a study of T cell changes during pregnancy in multiple sclerosis. This CDR3 region has 16 residues. Germline CDR1 reads SGHTA; CDR2 reads FQGNSA. The V segment lost 5 bases and the J segment 6 bases; nucleotides outside the gene matches: 6. Measured with immunoSEQ multiplex PCR; TCRdb has only the in-frame clones, and not every one. The sample lists 50,000 to 75,000 clones; 90% to 95% were seen once. The sample in question was peripheral blood, obtained after pregnancy. This TCR came from a female donor in good health, enrolled as a control in a pregnancy study. The rearrangement uses TRBV7-2 and TRBJ2-2; 13 positions agree with TRBD2. The CDR3 region is CASSGRLAGGPGELFF. CDR3 bases: TGTGCCAGCAGCGGGCGACTAGCGGGGGGTCCCGGGGAGCTGTTTTTT.